This T cell receptor beta chain was obtained from a study of regulatory T cells in long-lasting Graves disease. The sample's time point: newly diagnosed GD, antithyroid drugs for less than 3 months. PBMCs provided the RNA from which the TCR library was made. Construction of TCR beta libraries relied on iRepertoire HTBI primers and on Arm-PCR targeting CDR3 regions. TCRdb reprocessed the multiplex PCR reads via MiXCR and lists one record per CDR3 protein. The data contain around 460,000 distinct CDR3 sequences, around 15% of them singletons. This clonotype occurred many times. The CDR3 is 13 amino acids. Deletions cut 3 bases from V and 4 bases from J, with 9 bases between. These data were also filed under a second study, of T cells in Graves' hyperthyroidism and ophthalmopathy. This second study notes: Diagnosing involved the use of clinical symptoms, serum thyroxine and TRAb, thyroid ultrasound and orbital computed tomography.

The receptor comes from a woman between 50 and 59 years old with Graves disease. This sample comprised peripheral blood mononuclear cells (PBMCs), obtained at new diagnosis, from a patient treated with antithyroid drugs. This sequence joins TRBV12-3 or TRBV12-4 and TRBJ1-2; D unresolved. The CDR3 loop is CASSFAETYGYTF. CDR3 DNA: TGTGCCAGCAGTTTCGCGGAGACCTATGGCTACACCTTC.